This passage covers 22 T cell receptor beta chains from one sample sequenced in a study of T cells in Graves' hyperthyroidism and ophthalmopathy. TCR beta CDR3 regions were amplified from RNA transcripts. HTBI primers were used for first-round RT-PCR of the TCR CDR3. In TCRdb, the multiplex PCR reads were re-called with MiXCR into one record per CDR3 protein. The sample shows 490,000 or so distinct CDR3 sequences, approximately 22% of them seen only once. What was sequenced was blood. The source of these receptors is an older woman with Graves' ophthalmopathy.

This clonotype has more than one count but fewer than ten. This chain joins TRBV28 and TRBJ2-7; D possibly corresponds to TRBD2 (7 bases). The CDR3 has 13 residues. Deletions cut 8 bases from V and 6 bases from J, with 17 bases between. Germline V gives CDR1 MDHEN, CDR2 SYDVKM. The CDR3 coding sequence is TGTGCCAGCCCGGGGGCTAGCGGAGGCGAGCAGTACTTC. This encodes CASPGASGGEQYF.

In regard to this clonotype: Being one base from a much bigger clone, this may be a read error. CDR3 loop: CASSGGLALRNEQYF. The CDR3 nucleotides are TGTGCCAGCAGTGGGGGACTAGCCCTCCGCAATGAGCAGTACTTC. The rearrangement joins TRBV28 to TRBJ2-7, with 9 nucleotides matching TRBD2. The CDR3 runs to 15 residues. Germline V gives CDR1 MDHEN, CDR2 SYDVKM. V dropped 5 bases and J dropped 7; count of bases not matched to a gene: 12.

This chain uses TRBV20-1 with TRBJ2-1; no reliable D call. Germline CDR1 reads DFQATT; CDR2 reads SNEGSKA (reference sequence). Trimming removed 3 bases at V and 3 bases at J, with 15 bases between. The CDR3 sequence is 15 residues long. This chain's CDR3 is CSASPFSGNYNEQFF. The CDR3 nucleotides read TGCAGTGCTAGTCCATTCAGTGGAAACTACAATGAGCAGTTCTTC.

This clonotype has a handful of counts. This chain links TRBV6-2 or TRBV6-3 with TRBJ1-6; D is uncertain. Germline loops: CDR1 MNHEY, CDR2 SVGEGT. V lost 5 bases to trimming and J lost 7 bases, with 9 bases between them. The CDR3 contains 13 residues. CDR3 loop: CASSREYNSPLHF. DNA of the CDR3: TGTGCCAGCAGTCGAGAGTACAATTCACCCCTCCACTTT.

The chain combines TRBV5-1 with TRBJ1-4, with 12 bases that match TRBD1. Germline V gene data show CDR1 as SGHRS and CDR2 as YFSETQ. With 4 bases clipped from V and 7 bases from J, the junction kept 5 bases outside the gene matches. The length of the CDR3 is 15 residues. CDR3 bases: TGCGCCAGCAGCCAGGGACAGGGGGCTAGTGAAAAACTGTTTTTT. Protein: CASSQGQGASEKLFF.

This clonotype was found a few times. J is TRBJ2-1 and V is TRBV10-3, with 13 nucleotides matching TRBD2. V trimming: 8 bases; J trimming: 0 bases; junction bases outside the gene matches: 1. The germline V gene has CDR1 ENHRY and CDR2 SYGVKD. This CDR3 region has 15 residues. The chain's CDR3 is CAIGTSGNSYNEQFF. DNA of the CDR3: TGTGCCATCGGGACTAGCGGGAACTCCTACAATGAGCAGTTCTTC.

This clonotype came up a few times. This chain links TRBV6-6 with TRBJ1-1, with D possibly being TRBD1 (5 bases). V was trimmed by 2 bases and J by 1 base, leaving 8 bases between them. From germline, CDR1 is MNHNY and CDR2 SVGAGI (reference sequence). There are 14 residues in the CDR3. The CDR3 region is CASSYGHRNTEAFF. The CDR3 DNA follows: TGTGCCAGCAGTTACGGACATAGGAACACTGAAGCTTTCTTT.

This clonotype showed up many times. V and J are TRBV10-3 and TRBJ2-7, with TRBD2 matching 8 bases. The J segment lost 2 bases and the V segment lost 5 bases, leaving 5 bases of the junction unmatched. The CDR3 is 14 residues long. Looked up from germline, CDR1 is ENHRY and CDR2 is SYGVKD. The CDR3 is CAISSPGGAYEQYF. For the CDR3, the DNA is TGTGCCATCAGTTCCCCCGGGGGGGCCTACGAGCAGTACTTC.

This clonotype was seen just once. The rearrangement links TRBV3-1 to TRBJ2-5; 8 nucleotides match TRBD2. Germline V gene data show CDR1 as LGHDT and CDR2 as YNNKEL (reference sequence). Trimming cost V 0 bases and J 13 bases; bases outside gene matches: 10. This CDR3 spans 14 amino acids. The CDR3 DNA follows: TGTGCCAGCAGCCAAGAAGTTGTGACGGGAGGGTCGTACTTC. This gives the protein CASSQEVVTGGSYF.

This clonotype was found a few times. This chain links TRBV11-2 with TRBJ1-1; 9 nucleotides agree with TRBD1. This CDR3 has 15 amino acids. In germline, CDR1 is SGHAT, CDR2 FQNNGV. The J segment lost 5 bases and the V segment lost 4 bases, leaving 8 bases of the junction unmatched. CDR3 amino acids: CASSSTGGAGTEAFF. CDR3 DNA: TGTGCCAGCAGCTCAACAGGGGGCGCGGGGACTGAAGCTTTCTTT.

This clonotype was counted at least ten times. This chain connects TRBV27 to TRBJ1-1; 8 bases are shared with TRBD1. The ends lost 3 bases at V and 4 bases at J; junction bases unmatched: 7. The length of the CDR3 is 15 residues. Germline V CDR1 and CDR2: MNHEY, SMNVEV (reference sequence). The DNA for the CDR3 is TGTGCCAGCAGTTTCAATCAGGGGGCAGGCACTGAAGCTTTCTTT. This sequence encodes CASSFNQGAGTEAFF.

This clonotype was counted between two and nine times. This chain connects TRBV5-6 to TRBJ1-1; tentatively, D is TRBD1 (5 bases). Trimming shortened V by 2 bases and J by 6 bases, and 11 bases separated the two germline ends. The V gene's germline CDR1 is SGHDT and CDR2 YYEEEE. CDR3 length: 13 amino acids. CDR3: CASSFGGSAEAFF. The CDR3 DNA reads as TGTGCCAGCAGCTTTGGGGGTTCGGCTGAAGCTTTCTTT.

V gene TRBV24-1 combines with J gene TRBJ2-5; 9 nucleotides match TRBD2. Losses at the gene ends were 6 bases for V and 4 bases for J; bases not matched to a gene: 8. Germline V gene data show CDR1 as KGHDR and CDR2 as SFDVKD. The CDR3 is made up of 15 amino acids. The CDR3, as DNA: TGTGCCACCAGTACGACTAGCGGCTTAGGAGAGACCCAGTACTTC. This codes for CATSTTSGLGETQYF.

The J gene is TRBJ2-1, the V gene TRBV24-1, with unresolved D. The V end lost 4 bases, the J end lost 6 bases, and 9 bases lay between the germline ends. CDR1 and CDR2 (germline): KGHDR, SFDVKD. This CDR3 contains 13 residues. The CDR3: CATSDPVGNEQFF. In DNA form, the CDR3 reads TGTGCCACCAGTGACCCCGTTGGCAATGAGCAGTTCTTC.

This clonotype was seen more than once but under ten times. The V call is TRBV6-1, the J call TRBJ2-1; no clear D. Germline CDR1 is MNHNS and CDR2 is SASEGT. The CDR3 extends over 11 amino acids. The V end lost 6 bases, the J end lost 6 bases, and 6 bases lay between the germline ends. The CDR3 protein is CASSTINEQFF. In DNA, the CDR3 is TGTGCCAGCAGCACTATCAATGAGCAGTTCTTC.

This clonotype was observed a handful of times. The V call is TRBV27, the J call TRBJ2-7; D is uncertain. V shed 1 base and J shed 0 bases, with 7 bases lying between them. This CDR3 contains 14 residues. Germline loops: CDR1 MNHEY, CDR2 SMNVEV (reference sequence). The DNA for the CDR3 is TGTGCCAGCAGTTTATACGACAACTCCTACGAGCAGTACTTC. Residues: CASSLYDNSYEQYF.

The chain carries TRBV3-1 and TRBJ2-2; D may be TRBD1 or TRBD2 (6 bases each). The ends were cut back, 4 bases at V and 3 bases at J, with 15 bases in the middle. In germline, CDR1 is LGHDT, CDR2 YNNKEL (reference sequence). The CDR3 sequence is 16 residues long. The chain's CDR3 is CASSRTRGRDTGELFF. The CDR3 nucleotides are TGTGCCAGCAGCCGCACCCGGGGGCGCGACACCGGGGAGCTGTTTTTT.

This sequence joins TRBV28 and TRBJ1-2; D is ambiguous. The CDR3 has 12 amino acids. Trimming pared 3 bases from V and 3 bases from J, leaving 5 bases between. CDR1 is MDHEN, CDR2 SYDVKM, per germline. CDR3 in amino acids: CASSFLDYGYTF. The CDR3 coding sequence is TGTGCCAGCAGTTTTTTAGACTATGGCTACACCTTC.

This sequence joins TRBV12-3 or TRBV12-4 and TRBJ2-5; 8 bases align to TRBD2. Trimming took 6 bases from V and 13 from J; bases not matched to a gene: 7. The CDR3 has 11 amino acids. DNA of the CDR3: TGTGCCAGCAGCTCCGGGACTAGGAGGTACTTC. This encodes CASSSGTRRYF.

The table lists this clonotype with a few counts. DNA of the CDR3: TGTGCCACCCACAGCGGGACCTACAATGAGCAGTTCTTC. This codes for CATHSGTYNEQFF. The chain couples TRBV10-3 to TRBJ2-1, with TRBD2 identical over 7 bases. Germline loops: CDR1 ENHRY, CDR2 SYGVKD. This CDR3 region has 13 residues. J was trimmed by 2 bases and V by 10 bases; bases with no gene match: 5.

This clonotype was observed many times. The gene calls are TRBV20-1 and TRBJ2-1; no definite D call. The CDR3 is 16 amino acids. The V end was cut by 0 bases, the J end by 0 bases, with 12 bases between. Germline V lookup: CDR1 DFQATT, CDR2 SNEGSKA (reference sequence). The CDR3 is CSARDVGSSSYNEQFF. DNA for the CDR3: TGCAGTGCTAGAGATGTTGGATCCAGCTCCTACAATGAGCAGTTCTTC.

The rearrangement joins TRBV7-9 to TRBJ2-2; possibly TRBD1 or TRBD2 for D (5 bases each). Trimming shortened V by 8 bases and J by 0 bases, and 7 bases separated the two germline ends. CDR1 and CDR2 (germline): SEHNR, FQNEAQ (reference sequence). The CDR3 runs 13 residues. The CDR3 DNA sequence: TGTGCCAGCGTGGGACCGAACACCGGGGAGCTGTTTTTT. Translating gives CASVGPNTGELFF. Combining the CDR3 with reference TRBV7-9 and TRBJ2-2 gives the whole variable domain DTGVSQNPRHKITKRGQNVTFRCDPISEHNRLYWYRQTLGQGPEFLTYFQNEAQLEKSRLLSDRFSAERPKGSFSTLEIQRTEQGDSAMYLCASVGPNTGELFFGEGSRLTVL.